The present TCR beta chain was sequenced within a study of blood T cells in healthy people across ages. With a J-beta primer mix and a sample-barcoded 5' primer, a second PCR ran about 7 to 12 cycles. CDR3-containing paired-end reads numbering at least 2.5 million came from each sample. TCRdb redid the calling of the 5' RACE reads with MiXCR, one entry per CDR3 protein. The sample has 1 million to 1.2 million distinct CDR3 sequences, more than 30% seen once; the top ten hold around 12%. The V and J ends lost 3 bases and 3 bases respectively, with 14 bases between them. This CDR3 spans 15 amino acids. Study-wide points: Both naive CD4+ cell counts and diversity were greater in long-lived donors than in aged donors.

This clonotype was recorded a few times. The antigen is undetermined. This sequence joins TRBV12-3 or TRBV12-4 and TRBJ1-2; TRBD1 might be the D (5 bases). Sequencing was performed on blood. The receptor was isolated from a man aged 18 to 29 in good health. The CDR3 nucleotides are TGTGCCAGCAGTTTGAAAAGGGGCATCTACTATGGCTACACCTTC. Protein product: CASSLKRGIYYGYTF.